Shown below are 22 T cell receptor beta chains from a single sample sequenced in a study of cytomegalovirus exposure and HLA in healthy donors. The PCR had 60 Vbeta and 13 Jbeta primers. Sequencing was performed with immunoSEQ multiplex PCR; in TCRdb, only in-frame clones are kept and a portion is missing. There are about 43,000 clones in the sample; roughly 80% occur only once, and about 1.5% lies in the top ten. The sequencing sample was made of PBMCs. The receptor source for this set is a man aged 25-45 years in good health and CMV-seronegative.

The chain is built from TRBV4-2 and TRBJ2-7; a possible D gene is TRBD2 (5 bases). This CDR3 is built from 16 residues. Deletions cut 4 bases from V and 0 bases from J, with 16 bases between. CDR1 is LGHNA, CDR2 YNFKEQ, per germline. The CDR3 DNA is TGTGCCAGCAGCCTCAGCGGCAGCCCAAGCTCCTACGAGCAGTACTTC. It encodes CASSLSGSPSSYEQYF.

The gene calls are TRBV10-1 and TRBJ2-2, with 8 bases that match TRBD2. The V segment lost 4 bases and the J segment 2 bases; nucleotides outside the gene matches: 9. The CDR3 is 17 residues long. CDR1 WNHNN and CDR2 SYGVQD come from the germline V gene (reference sequence). The CDR3 reads CASSAPGLGKNTGELFF. The DNA of the CDR3 is TGCGCCAGCAGTGCCCCGGGACTAGGAAAAAACACCGGGGAGCTGTTTTTT.

The V and J genes are TRBV18 and TRBJ1-1; D possibly corresponds to TRBD1 (6 bases). Trimming removed 5 bases at V and 5 bases at J, with 21 bases between. CDR1 and CDR2 (germline): KGHSH, LQKENI. This CDR3 comprises 16 residues. CDR3 sequence (DNA): TGTGCCAGCTCAACTTTAGGGGCAGGGGAGTCGACTGAAGCTTTCTTT. Translation: CASSTLGAGESTEAFF.

The V call is TRBV28, the J call TRBJ2-7, with a possible D match to TRBD1 (6 bases). Trimming removed 4 bases at V and 2 bases at J, with 9 bases between. Germline V gene data show CDR1 as MDHEN and CDR2 as SYDVKM. The CDR3 consists of 13 residues. As DNA, the CDR3 is TGTGCCAGCAGTTCTACAGGGACCTACGAGCAGTACTTC. It encodes CASSSTGTYEQYF.

The chain joins TRBV28 to TRBJ1-5; maybe TRBD1 (6 bases). CDR1 is MDHEN, CDR2 SYDVKM, per germline. The V end lost 3 bases, the J end lost 7 bases, and 22 bases lay between the germline ends. The CDR3 is 17 residues long. In DNA form, the CDR3 reads TGTGCCAGCAGTTTTTTCGATGGTTTGGGGGCACACCAGCCCCAGCATTTT. Encoded protein: CASSFFDGLGAHQPQHF.

The chain carries TRBV11-2 and TRBJ2-7, with D possibly TRBD2 on 6 matching bases. This CDR3 has 15 residues. Deletions cut 2 bases from V and 3 bases from J, with 14 bases between. CDR1 is SGHAT, CDR2 FQNNGV, per germline. The CDR3 DNA reads TGTGCCAGCAGCTTACTTGCCCGGGGGAACTACGAGCAGTACTTC. Translating it yields CASSLLARGNYEQYF.

The rearrangement links TRBV7-6 to TRBJ2-1; tentatively, D is TRBD2 (5 bases). The CDR3 spans 17 residues. The V end was cut by 4 bases, the J end by 10 bases, with 26 bases between. Germline-derived CDR1 and CDR2 are SGHVS and FNYEAQ. The CDR3 protein is CASSWVNSRPVSGEQFF. As DNA, the CDR3 is TGTGCCAGCAGCTGGGTTAATAGCAGACCCGTTTCGGGGGAGCAGTTCTTC.

The CDR3, as DNA: TGTGCCAGCAGCCAGACAGGATTTAATGAAAAACTGTTTTTT. Encoded protein: CASSQTGFNEKLFF. The chain joins TRBV6-5 to TRBJ1-4; the D gene is possibly TRBD1 (6 bases). CDR1 MNHEY and CDR2 SVGAGI come from the germline V gene. The CDR3 contains 14 residues. The ends were cut back, 6 bases at V and 4 bases at J, with 12 bases in the middle.

The rearrangement links TRBV6-1 to TRBJ2-7, with D possibly TRBD2 on 5 matching bases. From germline, CDR1 is MNHNS and CDR2 SASEGT. The CDR3 contains 15 residues. Between the trimmed V and J ends, which lost 7 bases and 3 bases, there was a span of 19 bases. The CDR3 nucleotides are TGTGCCAGCAAGTTAGTTCGACCGGAGGTCTACGAGCAGTACTTC. Protein sequence: CASKLVRPEVYEQYF.

This clone was observed a few times. The chain carries TRBV25-1 and TRBJ2-3; 8 bases align to TRBD1. The germline V gene encodes CDR1 MGHDK and CDR2 SYGVNS. This CDR3 region has 17 residues. The junction had 17 bases not matched to a gene; V was cut back by 6 bases and J by 6 bases. The CDR3 DNA is TGTGCCAGCAGCCCTCGCTACTTACAGGGGGTCGAGGATACGCAGTATTTT. The encoded protein is CASSPRYLQGVEDTQYF.

The chain joins TRBV28 to TRBJ1-4; TRBD1 aligns across 10 bases. The CDR3 consists of 14 residues. The trim removed 6 bases at V and 7 bases at J, leaving 5 bases unmatched. Germline-derived CDR1 and CDR2 are MDHEN and SYDVKM. CDR3 coding DNA: TGTGCCAGCAGCGGGACAGGGGTCAGTGAAAAACTGTTTTTT. Translating it yields CASSGTGVSEKLFF.

Concerning this clone itself: At the DNA level, this CDR3 is encoded by other sequences in the same sample as well. CDR3 sequence (DNA): TGTGCCAGCAGCTCAGGTCCGGGGGGCCCAGGGTACGAGCAGTACTTC. Encoded protein: CASSSGPGGPGYEQYF. This chain uses TRBV7-6 with TRBJ2-7; possibly TRBD2 for D (7 bases). Germline V CDR1 and CDR2: SGHVS, FNYEAQ. The CDR3 consists of 16 residues. The ends were cut back, 4 bases at V and 4 bases at J, with 20 bases in the middle.

J is TRBJ2-7 and V is TRBV10-3, with TRBD2 matching 7 bases. V shed 10 bases, J shed 7 bases, and the junction held 13 bases outside the gene matches. Germline CDR1 ENHRY, CDR2 SYGVKD. This CDR3 contains 13 residues. This CDR3 is CATRAGFLEEQYF. CDR3 DNA: TGTGCCACTAGAGCGGGGTTCCTAGAAGAGCAGTACTTC.

This chain uses TRBV2 with TRBJ2-5; 9 positions agree with TRBD1. The J call could be wrong; TRBJ2-7 is a better fit for the DNA end. This CDR3 contains 14 residues. The V gene's germline CDR1 is SNHLY and CDR2 FYNNEI. CDR3 in amino acids: CASSPGQGPYEQYF. CDR3 in DNA: TGTGCCAGCAGTCCGGGACAGGGCCCTTACGAGCAGTACTTC.

This clone appeared a few times. This rearrangement joins TRBV9 to TRBJ2-1, with 13 bases lining up with TRBD2. Germline-derived CDR1 and CDR2 are SGDLS and YYNGEE. The CDR3 runs 17 residues. V was clipped by 0 bases and J by 3 bases; unmatched bases: 3. DNA for the CDR3: TGTGCCAGCAGCGTAGAACTAGCGGGAGGGATCTACAATGAGCAGTTCTTC. Amino acid sequence: CASSVELAGGIYNEQFF. The full variable domain, with the rest looked up from reference TRBV9 and TRBJ2-1, is DSGVTQTPKHLITATGQRVTLRCSPRSGDLSVYWYQQSLDQGLQFLIQYYNGEERAKGNILERFSAQQFPDLHSELNLSSLELGDSALYFCASSVELAGGIYNEQFFGPGTRLTVL.

The chain is built from TRBV6-5 and TRBJ2-7, with 9 bases matching TRBD2. The trim removed 5 bases at V and 0 bases at J, leaving 5 bases unmatched. The CDR3 runs to 15 residues. Germline loops: CDR1 MNHEY, CDR2 SVGAGI. In DNA form, the CDR3 reads TGTGCCAGCAGTCCGTATAGCGGGGGCTCCTACGAGCAGTACTTC. This translates into CASSPYSGGSYEQYF.

This clone is a singleton in its sample. The chain couples TRBV7-6 to TRBJ1-1, with 10 positions matching TRBD1. Germline V gives CDR1 SGHVS, CDR2 FNYEAQ. This CDR3 has 14 residues. Trimming removed 7 bases from V and 4 bases from J; junction bases left unmatched: 6. The CDR3 coding sequence is TGTGCCAGCACCTCGACAGGGGGCCTCACTGAAGCTTTCTTT. Amino acid sequence: CASTSTGGLTEAFF.

The chain employs TRBV28 and TRBJ1-3, with TRBD1 matching over 8 bases. The germline CDR1 and CDR2 sequences are MDHEN and SYDVKM. V dropped 5 bases and J dropped 4; count of bases not matched to a gene: 1. The CDR3 loop spans 13 amino acids. Here the CDR3 DNA reads TGTGCCAGCAGTAGGACAGGGGGAAACACCATATATTTT. This gives the protein CASSRTGGNTIYF.

The V and J genes are TRBV9 and TRBJ2-4; 7 nucleotides match TRBD2. In germline, CDR1 is SGDLS, CDR2 YYNGEE. Losses at the gene ends were 7 bases for V and 1 base for J; bases not matched to a gene: 5. This CDR3 has 14 amino acids. CDR3: CASYRGEAKNIQYF. The CDR3 region has the DNA TGTGCCAGCTACCGGGGGGAGGCCAAAAACATTCAGTACTTC.

The chain uses TRBV27 and TRBJ2-1; TRBD2 agrees at 7 bases. The V segment lost 2 bases and the J segment 5 bases; nucleotides outside the gene matches: 6. The CDR3 contains 15 residues. Germline CDR1 is MNHEY and CDR2 is SMNVEV (reference sequence). The CDR3 is CASSLRLAVDNEQFF. The CDR3 nucleotides read TGTGCCAGCAGTTTAAGGCTAGCGGTAGACAATGAGCAGTTCTTC.

The V call is TRBV2, the J call TRBJ2-1, with 12 bases fitting TRBD2. The ends lost 5 bases at V and 4 bases at J; junction bases unmatched: 3. CDR1 and CDR2 (germline): SNHLY, FYNNEI. The CDR3 is 15 amino acids. The CDR3 reads CASSYGLAGYNEQFF. The CDR3 DNA sequence: TGTGCCAGCAGTTACGGACTAGCGGGGTACAATGAGCAGTTCTTC.

In its sample, this clone ranks as medium-sized. The chain recombines TRBV27 with TRBJ1-2; D possibly corresponds to TRBD1 (5 bases). The V end lost 3 bases, the J end lost 4 bases, and 9 bases lay between the germline ends. Germline CDR1 reads MNHEY; CDR2 reads SMNVEV (reference sequence). CDR3 size: 13 residues. CDR3 residues: CASSLSGIYGYTF. The DNA for the CDR3 is TGTGCCAGCAGTTTGTCAGGGATCTATGGCTACACCTTC.